The rows below give T cell receptor beta chains drawn from one sample of a study of technical replicates of blood from several donors. The method was immunoSEQ multiplex PCR; TCRdb's version includes in-frame clones alone and lacks a portion of them. The sample has 60,000 to 80,000 clones; roughly 91% are singletons. The sequencing sample was made of PBMCs. The source is a human donor in good health. Some clones in this sample may be carry-over from other donors' samples. The CDR3 runs from the conserved cysteine through the conserved F or W. Fields, in order: J gene, D gene, V gene, CDR3 protein, CDR3 DNA. The D gene is left open where the match is weak.

>TRBJ2-7|.|TRBV7-9
CASSPLGLYYEQYF
TGTGCCAGCAGCCCACTGGGCCTTTACTACGAGCAGTACTTC
>TRBJ2-1|TRBD2|TRBV5-1
CASSTSGSTENEQFF
TGCGCCAGCAGCACTAGCGGGAGCACCGAGAATGAGCAGTTCTTC
>TRBJ2-5|.|TRBV2
CASSENRGGETQYF
TGTGCCAGCAGTGAAAACAGGGGGGGAGAGACCCAGTACTTC
>TRBJ2-2|.|TRBV27
CASREVGVSTGELFF
TGTGCCAGCAGAGAAGTGGGAGTTTCCACCGGGGAGCTGTTTTTT
>TRBJ1-4|.|TRBV7-8
CASSLRDWGEKLFF
TGTGCCAGCAGCCTGAGGGACTGGGGTGAAAAACTGTTTTTT
>TRBJ1-1|.|TRBV10-2
CASSEQYNMNTEAFF
TGCGCCAGCAGTGAGCAGTACAACATGAACACTGAAGCTTTCTTT
>TRBJ2-7|TRBD2|TRBV27
CASSLGEGYEQYF
TGTGCCAGCAGTTTAGGGGAGGGTTACGAGCAGTACTTC
>TRBJ2-1|.|TRBV10-3
CAISASGSSYNEQFF
TGTGCCATCAGTGCCTCTGGGAGCTCCTACAATGAGCAGTTCTTC
>TRBJ2-2|.|TRBV4-2
CASSQTYSNTGELFF
TGTGCCAGCAGCCAAACTTACTCGAACACCGGGGAGCTGTTTTTT
>TRBJ2-7|TRBD1|TRBV29-1
CSAGTGVGGAYEQYF
TGCAGCGCAGGGACAGGGGTAGGGGGGGCCTACGAGCAGTACTTC
>TRBJ2-7|TRBD2|TRBV11-1
CASSWGLAYEQYF
TGTGCCAGCAGCTGGGGACTAGCCTACGAGCAGTACTTC
>TRBJ2-1|TRBD2|TRBV7-9
CASSMTSGSSYNEQFF
TGTGCCAGCAGCATGACTAGCGGGAGCTCCTACAATGAGCAGTTCTTC
>TRBJ1-6|.|TRBV6-5
CASSRKNNSPLHF
TGTGCCAGCTCGAGGAAAAATAATTCACCCCTCCACTTT
>TRBJ2-5|TRBD2|TRBV10-3
CAISDYGTSGTETQYF
TGTGCCATCAGTGACTACGGGACTAGCGGGACTGAGACCCAGTACTTC
>TRBJ1-1|.|TRBV4-1
CASSQDPGTEAFF
TGCGCCAGCAGCCAAGATCCAGGGACTGAAGCTTTCTTT
>TRBJ1-2|.|TRBV19
CASSMQPGTFGYTF
TGTGCCAGTAGTATGCAGCCGGGGACTTTTGGCTACACCTTC
>TRBJ1-1|.|TRBV6-5
CASSYGERTEAFF
TGTGCCAGCAGTTATGGGGAGCGGACTGAAGCTTTCTTT
>TRBJ2-2|.|TRBV11-3
CASSLGLGTERELFF
TGTGCCAGCAGCTTAGGTTTGGGCACCGAGCGGGAGCTGTTTTTT
>TRBJ1-2|.|TRBV30
CAWKNRVNLDGYTF
TGTGCCTGGAAAAACAGGGTAAACTTGGATGGCTACACCTTC
>TRBJ2-2|.|TRBV5-5
CASSLVPAEAGELFF
TGTGCCAGCAGCTTGGTTCCGGCAGAGGCCGGGGAGCTGTTTTTT